This TCR beta chain was identified in a study of immune evolution from preneoplasia to lung adenocarcinoma. As for the study in general: HLA loss of heterozygosity: about 7% AIS, about 15% MIA, approximately 31% ADC, none AAH. Study conclusions and caveats: From normal lung to invasive adenocarcinoma, top clone frequencies appeared to decrease.

J gave up 0 bases and V 6 bases, and 2 bases lay outside the gene matches. The CDR3 has 15 amino acids. CDR1 is SEHNR and CDR2 is FQNEAQ in the germline V gene (reference sequence). To note about this clone: Its antigen is not identified.

Libraries were prepared by immunoSEQ multiplex PCR; TCRdb keeps only in-frame clonotypes and omits some of them. Here the sample spans about 7,900 clones, roughly 80% being singletons. The receptor comes from a person between 65 and 79 years old with lung adenocarcinoma. V usage is TRBV7-9 and J usage is TRBJ1-3; 10 bases are shared with TRBD1. Sequences were obtained from FFPE minimally invasive lung adenocarcinoma tissue. CDR3 amino acids: CASRGQGISGNTIYF. The CDR3 DNA is TGTGCCAGCAGGGGACAGGGGATCTCTGGAAACACCATATATTTT.